The clone carrying this T cell receptor beta chain was observed many times. What it recognizes is unknown. The trim removed 7 bases at V and 1 base at J, leaving 7 bases unmatched. Germline-derived CDR1 and CDR2 are SEHNR and FQNEAQ (reference sequence). The length of the CDR3 is 14 residues. The data belong to a study of T cell repertoires in cytomegalovirus infection. Study in general: Based on public TCR beta signatures, there were indications of CMV infection and of a matching HLA type.

One entry per CDR3 protein results from TCRdb running MiXCR on the reads. The sample lists nearly 550,000 distinct CDR3 sequences; about 15% were seen once. Findings of the study overall: Identification of carriers of CMV plus the relevant HLA was performed using cumulative public TCR beta family frequency. There were HLA-C-restricted CMV-specific TCR beta clonotypes dominating the ex vivo response.

The sequence derives from a human donor in good health (CMV status not recorded). Some clones in this sample may be carry-over from other donors' samples. This chain links TRBV7-9 with TRBJ2-7; 7 bases agree with TRBD1. The specimen sequenced was CD8+ T cells from PBMCs. The CDR3 here is CASTLATGSYEQYF. In nucleotides, the CDR3 is TGTGCCAGCACGCTCGCGACAGGGTCCTACGAGCAGTACTTC. The full variable domain, in which reference TRBV7-9 and TRBJ2-7 provide the parts outside the CDR3, is DTGVSQNPRHKITKRGQNVTFRCDPISEHNRLYWYRQTLGQGPEFLTYFQNEAQLEKSRLLSDRFSAERPKGSFSTLEIQRTEQGDSAMYLCASTLATGSYEQYFGPGTRLTVT.